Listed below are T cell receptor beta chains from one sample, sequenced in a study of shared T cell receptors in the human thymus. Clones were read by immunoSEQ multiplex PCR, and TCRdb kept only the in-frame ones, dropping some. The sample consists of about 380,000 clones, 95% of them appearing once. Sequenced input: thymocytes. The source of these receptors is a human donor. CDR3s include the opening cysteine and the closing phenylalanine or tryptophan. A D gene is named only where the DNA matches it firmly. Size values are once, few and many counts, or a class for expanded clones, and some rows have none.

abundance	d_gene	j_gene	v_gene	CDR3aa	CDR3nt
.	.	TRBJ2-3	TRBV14	CASSQVGPYTQYF	TGTGCCAGCAGCCAAGTGGGGCCATATACGCAGTATTTT
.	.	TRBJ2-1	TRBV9	CASSPHWGRLANEQFF	TGTGCCAGCAGCCCCCACTGGGGGCGGCTAGCCAATGAGCAGTTCTTC
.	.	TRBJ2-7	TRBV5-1	CASSSRLHYEQYF	TGCGCCAGCAGCAGCCGACTCCACTACGAGCAGTACTTC
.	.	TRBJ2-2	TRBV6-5	CASSYERPDTGELFF	TGTGCCAGCAGTTATGAGCGGCCGGACACCGGGGAGCTGTTTTTT
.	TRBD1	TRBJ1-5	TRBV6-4	CASSALVGDRGGQPQHF	TGTGCCAGCAGTGCCCTTGTGGGGGACAGGGGTGGGCAGCCCCAGCATTTT
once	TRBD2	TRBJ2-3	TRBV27	CASSSGTSGERDTQYF	TGTGCCAGCAGTTCCGGGACTAGCGGCGAGAGAGATACGCAGTATTTT
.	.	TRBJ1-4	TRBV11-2	CASSLTRREKLFF	TGTGCCAGCAGTCTCACGAGGCGAGAAAAACTGTTTTTT
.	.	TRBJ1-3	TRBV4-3	CASSQVGGNTIYF	TGCGCCAGCAGCCAGGTCGGGGGAAACACCATATATTTT
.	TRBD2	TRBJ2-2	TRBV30	CASSGGGRARTGELFF	TGTGCCTCCAGTGGGGGCGGGAGGGCCAGGACCGGGGAGCTGTTTTTT
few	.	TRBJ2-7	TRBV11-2	CASVGGKGGPEQYF	TGTGCCAGCGTAGGGGGGAAGGGGGGCCCCGAGCAGTACTTC
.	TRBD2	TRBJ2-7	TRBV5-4	CASSLLREGVIGEQYF	TGTGCCAGCAGCTTGCTGCGGGAGGGCGTTATTGGCGAGCAGTACTTC
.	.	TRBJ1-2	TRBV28	CASSYNYGYTF	TGTGCCAGCAGCTATAACTATGGCTACACCTTC
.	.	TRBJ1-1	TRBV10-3	CAISESPAEEAFF	TGTGCCATCAGTGAAAGTCCCGCGGAAGAAGCTTTCTTT
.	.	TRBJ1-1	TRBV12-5	CASGLATLVGERYTEAFF	TGTGCTAGTGGTTTGGCCACCCTTGTGGGCGAGAGGTACACTGAAGCTTTCTTT
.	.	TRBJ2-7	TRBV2	CASSERRSYEQYF	TGTGCCAGCAGTGAACGTCGGTCCTACGAGCAGTACTTC
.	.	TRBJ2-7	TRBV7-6	CASSPGEPISYEQYF	TGTGCCAGCAGCCCGGGTGAGCCCATCTCCTACGAGCAGTACTTC
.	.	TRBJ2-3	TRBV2	CASSARQTDTQYF	TGTGCCAGCAGTGCCCGACAAACAGATACGCAGTATTTT
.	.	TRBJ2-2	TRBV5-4	CASSLNTGELFF	TGTGCCAGCAGCTTAAACACCGGGGAGCTGTTTTTT
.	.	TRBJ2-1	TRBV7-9	CASGTTVVTYNEQFF	TGTGCCAGCGGAACGACAGTGGTAACCTACAATGAGCAGTTCTTC
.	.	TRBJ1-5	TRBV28	CASNLAGGGNQPQHF	TGTGCCAGCAACCTTGCCGGGGGGGGGAACCAGCCCCAGCATTTT
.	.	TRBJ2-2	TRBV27	CASSLVRLRQPGELFF	TGTGCCAGCAGTTTAGTGCGGCTGCGCCAGCCCGGGGAGCTGTTTTTT
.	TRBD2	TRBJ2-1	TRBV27	CASSPWTSGSFSSYNEQFF	TGTGCCAGCAGTCCCTGGACTAGCGGGAGCTTCAGCTCCTACAATGAGCAGTTCTTC
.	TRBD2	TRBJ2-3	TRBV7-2	CASSQPPSGNGPSTDTQYF	TGTGCCAGCAGCCAGCCCCCTAGCGGGAATGGACCTAGCACAGATACGCAGTATTTT
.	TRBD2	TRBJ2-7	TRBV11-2	CASRPREGARKSSHYEQYF	TGTGCCAGCAGACCACGGGAGGGAGCCCGAAAGAGCTCTCACTACGAGCAGTACTTC
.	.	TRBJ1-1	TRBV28	CASSGGTEAFF	TGTGCCAGCAGCGGGGGCACTGAAGCTTTCTTT
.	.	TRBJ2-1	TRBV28	CASRPDAGTSYNEQFF	TGTGCCAGCAGGCCGGATGCCGGGACTTCCTACAATGAGCAGTTCTTC
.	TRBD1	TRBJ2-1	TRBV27	CASRTGGNEQFF	TGTGCCAGCAGAACAGGGGGTAATGAGCAGTTCTTC
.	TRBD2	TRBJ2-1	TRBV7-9	CASVSGRYNEQFF	TGTGCCAGCGTTAGCGGGAGGTACAATGAGCAGTTCTTC
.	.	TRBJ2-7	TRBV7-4	CASSLGWGDSSNPYEQYF	TGTGCCAGCAGCTTAGGATGGGGAGACAGCTCAAACCCCTACGAGCAGTACTTC
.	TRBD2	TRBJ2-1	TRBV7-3	CASSFASGRGRDEQFF	TGTGCCAGCAGCTTTGCTAGCGGGAGAGGTAGGGATGAGCAGTTCTTC
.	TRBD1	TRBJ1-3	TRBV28	CASRRRLQGFGGNTIYF	TGTGCCAGCAGACGGAGATTACAGGGGTTTGGTGGAAACACCATATATTTT
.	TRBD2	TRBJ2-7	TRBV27	CTSSLPAGGRSYEQYF	TGTACCAGCAGTTTACCAGCGGGAGGTCGCTCCTACGAGCAGTACTTC
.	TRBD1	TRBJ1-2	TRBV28	CASGDRDFIGYTF	TGTGCCAGCGGGGACAGGGATTTCATTGGCTACACCTTC
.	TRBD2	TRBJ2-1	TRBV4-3	CASSQAPTGTSGDNEQFF	TGCGCCAGCAGCCAAGCACCCACCGGGACTAGCGGGGACAATGAGCAGTTCTTC
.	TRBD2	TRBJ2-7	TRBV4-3	CASSHRFTGTRDEQYF	TGCGCCAGCAGCCACAGATTTACCGGGACTAGGGACGAGCAGTACTTC
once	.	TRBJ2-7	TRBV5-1	CASSLAWGDTPIYEQYF	TGCGCCAGCAGCTTGGCTTGGGGGGACACACCAATTTACGAGCAGTACTTC
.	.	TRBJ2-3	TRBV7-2	CASRGAGTVTDTQYF	TGTGCCAGCAGGGGGGCGGGGACAGTCACAGATACGCAGTATTTT
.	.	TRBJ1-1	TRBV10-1	CASTAGHPQRAFF	TGCGCCAGCACCGCGGGCCACCCTCAGCGGGCTTTCTTT
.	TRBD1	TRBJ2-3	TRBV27	CASSFRDRGSSTDTQYF	TGTGCCAGCAGTTTCCGGGACAGGGGCTCGAGCACAGATACGCAGTATTTT
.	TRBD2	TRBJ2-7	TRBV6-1	CASSEALWGLFGREGYEQYF	TGTGCCAGCAGTGAAGCGCTCTGGGGCCTCTTCGGGCGGGAGGGTTACGAGCAGTACTTC
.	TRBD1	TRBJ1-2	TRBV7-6	CASSSTRAGQPNNYGYTF	TGTGCCAGCAGCTCCACAAGGGCGGGACAGCCGAATAACTATGGCTACACCTTC
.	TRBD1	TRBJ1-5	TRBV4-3	CASSQGGDRSGNQPQHF	TGCGCCAGCAGCCAAGGAGGGGACAGGAGCGGAAATCAGCCCCAGCATTTT
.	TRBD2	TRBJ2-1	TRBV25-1	CAAGFSGEGSSYNEQFF	TGTGCCGCGGGGTTTAGCGGGGAGGGGAGCTCCTACAATGAGCAGTTCTTC
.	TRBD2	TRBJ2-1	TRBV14	CASSQGLAGGEFNEQFF	TGTGCCAGCAGCCAGGGACTAGCGGGAGGGGAGTTTAATGAGCAGTTCTTC
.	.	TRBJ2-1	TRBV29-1	CSGGNEQFF	TGCAGCGGTGGTAATGAGCAGTTCTTC
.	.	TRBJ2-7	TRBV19	CASTAGPFLYEQYF	TGTGCCAGTACAGCCGGTCCCTTCCTCTACGAGCAGTACTTC
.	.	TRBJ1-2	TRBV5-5	CASSLETGRPNYGYTF	TGTGCCAGCAGCTTAGAGACGGGGAGACCCAACTATGGCTACACCTTC
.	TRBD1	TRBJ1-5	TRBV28	CASSPRTGVQPQHF	TGTGCCAGCAGTCCTAGGACAGGGGTACAGCCCCAGCATTTT
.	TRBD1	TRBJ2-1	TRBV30	CAWSRDRGYNEQFF	TGTGCCTGGAGCCGGGACAGGGGTTACAATGAGCAGTTCTTC
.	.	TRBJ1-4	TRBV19	CASSIFAFPTGEKLFF	TGTGCCAGTAGTATTTTCGCCTTCCCAACGGGTGAAAAACTGTTTTTT
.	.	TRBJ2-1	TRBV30	CAGLNEQFF	TGTGCCGGCTTGAATGAGCAGTTCTTC
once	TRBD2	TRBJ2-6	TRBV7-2	CASSLGLAAVSGANVLTF	TGTGCCAGCAGCTTAGGACTAGCGGCGGTCTCTGGGGCCAACGTCCTGACTTTC
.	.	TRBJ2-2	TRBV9	CASSVVAEWGNTGELFF	TGTGCCAGCAGCGTAGTGGCAGAATGGGGCAACACCGGGGAGCTGTTTTTT
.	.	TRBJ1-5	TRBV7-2	CASSLAFQPQHF	TGTGCCAGCAGCTTAGCATTTCAGCCCCAGCATTTT